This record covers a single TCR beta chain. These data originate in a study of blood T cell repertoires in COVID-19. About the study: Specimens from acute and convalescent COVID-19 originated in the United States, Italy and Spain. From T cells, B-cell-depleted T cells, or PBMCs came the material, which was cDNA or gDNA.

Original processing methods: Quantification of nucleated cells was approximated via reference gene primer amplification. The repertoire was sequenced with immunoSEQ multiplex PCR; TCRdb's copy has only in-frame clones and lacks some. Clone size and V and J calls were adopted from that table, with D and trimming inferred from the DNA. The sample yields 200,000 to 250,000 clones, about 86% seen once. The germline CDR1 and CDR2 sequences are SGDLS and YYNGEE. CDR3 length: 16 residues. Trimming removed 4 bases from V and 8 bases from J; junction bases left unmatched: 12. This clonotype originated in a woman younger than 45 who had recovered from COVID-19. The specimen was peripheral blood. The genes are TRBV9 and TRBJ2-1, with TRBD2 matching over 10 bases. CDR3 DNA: TGTGCCAGCAGCTCCCCCGGGACTAGCGTCTTGGATGAGCAGTTCTTC. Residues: CASSSPGTSVLDEQFF. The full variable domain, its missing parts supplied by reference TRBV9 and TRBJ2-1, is DSGVTQTPKHLITATGQRVTLRCSPRSGDLSVYWYQQSLDQGLQFLIQYYNGEERAKGNILERFSAQQFPDLHSELNLSSLELGDSALYFCASSSPGTSVLDEQFFGPGTRLTVL.